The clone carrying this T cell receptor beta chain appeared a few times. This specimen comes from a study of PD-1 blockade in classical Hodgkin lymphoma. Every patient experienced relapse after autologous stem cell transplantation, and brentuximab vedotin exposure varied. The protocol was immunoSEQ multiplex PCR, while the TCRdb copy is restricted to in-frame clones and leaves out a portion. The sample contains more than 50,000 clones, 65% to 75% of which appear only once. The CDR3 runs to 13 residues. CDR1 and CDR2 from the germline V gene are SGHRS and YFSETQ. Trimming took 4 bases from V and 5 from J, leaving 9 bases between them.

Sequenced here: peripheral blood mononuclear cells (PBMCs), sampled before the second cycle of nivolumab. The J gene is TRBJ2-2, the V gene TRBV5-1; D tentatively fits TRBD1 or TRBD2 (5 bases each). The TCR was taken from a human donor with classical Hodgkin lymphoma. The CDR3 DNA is TGCGCCAGCAGCCAAGGGACGACCGGGGAGCTGTTTTTT. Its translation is CASSQGTTGELFF.